These 13 T cell receptor beta chains came from one sample sequenced in a study of blood T cells in healthy people across ages. Then a second PCR, running about 6 to 12 cycles, was carried out with a sample-barcoded 5' primer and a J-beta primer mix. Via MiXCR, TCRdb re-called the 5' RACE reads, giving one row per CDR3 protein. Of 1.4 million to 1.5 million distinct CDR3 sequences in the sample, about 43% were seen once. The sample comprised blood. These receptors all come from a woman aged 18 to 35 in good health.

The chain is built from TRBV3-1 and TRBJ2-1; D is possibly TRBD2 (5 bases). V was cut by 4 bases and J by 8 bases, with 12 bases left in between. Germline-derived CDR1 and CDR2 are LGHDT and YNNKEL (reference sequence). The CDR3 covers 13 residues. CDR3 nucleotides: TGTGCCAGCAGCCCCCGGAGGTTGGATGAGCAGTTCTTC. This encodes CASSPRRLDEQFF.

The chain has TRBV6-1 and TRBJ2-4; no firm D call. The V gene's germline CDR1 is MNHNS and CDR2 SASEGT. V was clipped by 7 bases and J by 9 bases, with 10 bases between them. The CDR3 has 11 residues. CDR3 amino acids: CASTLGAIQYF. As DNA, the CDR3 is TGTGCCAGCACTCTCGGAGCCATTCAGTACTTC.

The rearrangement links TRBV7-9 to TRBJ2-1; the match to TRBD1 covers 7 bases. Germline loops: CDR1 SEHNR, CDR2 FQNEAQ (reference sequence). The V and J ends lost 2 bases and 3 bases, in that order; junction bases with no gene match: 7. CDR3 size: 16 residues. CDR3 in amino acids: CASSLFEGTVYNEQFF. CDR3 coding DNA: TGTGCCAGCAGCTTATTTGAAGGGACAGTCTACAATGAGCAGTTCTTC.

The rearrangement uses TRBV7-6 and TRBJ1-1, with unresolved D. CDR3 size: 14 residues. V was pared by 0 bases and J by 4 bases, with 9 bases between. Germline V CDR1 and CDR2: SGHVS, FNYEAQ. As DNA, the CDR3 is TGTGCCAGCAGCTTAGCCCTCAAGACCACTGAAGCTTTCTTT. It translates to CASSLALKTTEAFF.

J is TRBJ2-6 and V is TRBV30, with no clear D. Trimming stripped 1 base from V and 2 bases from J, with 15 bases between. The CDR3 has 17 residues. Germline V gene sequence: CDR1 GTSNPN, CDR2 SVGIG (reference sequence). The CDR3 here is CAWSATIPSPGANVLTF. DNA of the CDR3: TGTGCCTGGAGTGCCACCATACCTTCCCCTGGGGCCAACGTCCTGACTTTC. Based on the CDR3 plus reference TRBV30 and TRBJ2-6, the full variable domain is SQTIHQWPATLVQPVGSPLSLECTVEGTSNPNLYWYRQAAGRGLQLLFYSVGIGQISSEVPQNLSASRPQDRQFILSSKKLLLSDSGFYLCAWSATIPSPGANVLTFGAGSRLTVL.

This chain connects TRBV13 to TRBJ1-2; TRBD1 might be the D (6 bases). Trimming cost V 4 bases and J 1 base, with 16 bases left between them. The CDR3 spans 16 residues. Germline CDR1 is PRHDT and CDR2 is FYEKMQ (reference sequence). In DNA, the CDR3 is TGTGCCAGCAGCTACAGGGCGAAACTCCTTAACTATGGCTACACCTTC. Encoded protein: CASSYRAKLLNYGYTF.

This chain uses TRBV4-1 with TRBJ2-1; 10 nucleotides line up with TRBD2. The J call may be faulty, since TRBJ2-7 better matches the DNA end. CDR3 length: 17 residues. Germline lookup yields CDR1 MGHRA and CDR2 YSYEKL. CDR3 nucleotide sequence: TGCGCCAGCAGCCAGCTATCTAGCGGGAGCTCCTACAATGAGCAGTACTTC. Amino acid sequence: CASSQLSSGSSYNEQYF.

The rearrangement uses TRBV27 and TRBJ2-4; 9 bases are shared with TRBD1. The J call may be wrong; the DNA end is better matched by TRBJ2-7. The CDR3 is made up of 12 amino acids. CDR1 MNHEY and CDR2 SMNVEV come from the germline V gene (reference sequence). The CDR3 here is CASRGQGFEQYF. In nucleotides, the CDR3 is TGTGCCAGCAGAGGACAGGGGTTCGAGCAGTACTTC.

The chain combines TRBV6-6 with TRBJ1-2, with D maybe TRBD1 (6 bases). The CDR3 is 16 residues long. CDR1 is MNHNY and CDR2 is SVGAGI in the germline V gene (reference sequence). V was shortened by 0 bases and J by 4 bases, with 15 bases between the two germline ends. The CDR3 loop reads CASSYSRLEGGYGYTF. CDR3 sequence (DNA): TGTGCCAGCAGTTACTCGAGATTAGAGGGGGGCTATGGCTACACCTTC.

The chain joins TRBV2 to TRBJ2-1; 8 bases line up with TRBD1. Germline lookup yields CDR1 SNHLY and CDR2 FYNNEI. V lost 6 bases and J lost 5; bases outside the gene matches: 6. The CDR3 contains 14 residues. The CDR3 is CASSPPGQDNEQFF. The DNA of the CDR3 is TGTGCCAGCAGCCCCCCGGGACAGGACAATGAGCAGTTCTTC.

This chain connects TRBV7-2 to TRBJ2-7, with D tentatively TRBD1 (7 bases). Germline V gives CDR1 SGHTA, CDR2 FQGNSA. Trimming left V 3 bases short and J 7 bases short, with 19 bases between. The CDR3 totals 15 residues. CDR3 in amino acids: CASSFAGGTYNEQYF. In DNA form, the CDR3 reads TGTGCCAGCAGCTTTGCAGGGGGGACCTACAATGAGCAGTACTTC.

This clonotype was seen only a few times. This sequence joins TRBV7-9 and TRBJ2-5, with TRBD2 matching 8 bases. This CDR3 has 15 amino acids. The germline V gene has CDR1 SEHNR and CDR2 FQNEAQ (reference sequence). The ends lost 4 bases at V and 2 bases at J; junction bases unmatched: 6. DNA of the CDR3: TGTGCCAGCAGCTCGGAGACTAGCGCACAAGAGACCCAGTACTTC. Its protein product is CASSSETSAQETQYF.

The rearrangement links TRBV20-1 to TRBJ2-3, with a weak D call TRBD2 (7 bases). The CDR3 covers 15 residues. The V and J ends lost 6 bases and 0 bases respectively, with 16 bases between them. Germline V lookup: CDR1 DFQATT, CDR2 SNEGSKA (reference sequence). This CDR3 reads CSARGGQSSTDTQYF. The CDR3 nucleotides read TGCAGTGCCCGCGGGGGCCAGAGTAGCACAGATACGCAGTATTTT.